This T cell receptor beta chain was identified in a study of OX40 agonist ivuxolimab in advanced cancers. TCRdb keeps only in-frame clones here, not all; method: immunoSEQ multiplex PCR. The sample has approximately 41,000 clones; 89% are singletons. The ends were cut back, 0 bases at V and 0 bases at J, with 8 bases in the middle. Germline CDR1 is SQVTM and CDR2 is ANQGSEA. The CDR3 covers 14 residues. The clonotype originates from an adult with an advanced solid tumor such as melanoma, head and neck, liver or kidney cancer. This sample comprised CD4+ or CD8+ T cells sorted from blood, obtained in a trial of the OX40 agonist ivuxolimab. This chain connects TRBV29-1 to TRBJ1-1, with D possibly TRBD1 on 5 matching bases. As DNA, the CDR3 is TGCAGCGTTGAAGATCGGGGGGTGAACACTGAAGCTTTCTTT. It is translated as CSVEDRGVNTEAFF.